The 9 T cell receptor beta chains below come from one sample, sequenced in a study of CD8+ T cells in alopecia areata. Treatment here: oral pan-JAK inhibitor, 5-10 mg twice daily. Following extraction, RNA underwent reverse transcription to cDNA, which served as the sequencing template. Sequencing was performed with immunoSEQ multiplex PCR; in TCRdb, only in-frame clones are kept and a portion is missing. The table records a few hundred thousand clones, approximately 65% of them present only once. Source: CD4+ T cells sorted from blood, taken at approximately week 42, from a patient treated with tofacitinib. Source of these receptors: a human donor with alopecia areata.

This clone was observed a handful of times. The rearrangement links TRBV6-6 to TRBJ1-5; 8 bases line up with TRBD1. The V and J ends lost 10 bases and 2 bases, in that order; junction bases with no gene match: 7. Germline V CDR1 and CDR2: MNHNY, SVGAGI (reference sequence). The CDR3 spans 14 residues. CDR3 nucleotides: TGTGCCACCTGGACAGGGTTGGGCAATCAGCCCCAGCATTTT. Amino acids: CATWTGLGNQPQHF.

The chain is built from TRBV19 and TRBJ1-1, with D perhaps TRBD1 (6 bases). This CDR3 has 14 amino acids. The V gene's germline CDR1 is LNHDA and CDR2 SQIVND (reference sequence). Trimming pared 5 bases from V and 1 base from J, leaving 11 bases between. In nucleotides, the CDR3 is TGTGCCAGTAGTTCCGACAGGAAGAACACTGAAGCTTTCTTT. Translation gives CASSSDRKNTEAFF.

The V and J genes are TRBV5-1 and TRBJ2-7, with D possibly matching TRBD1 (6 bases). V dropped 1 base and J dropped 5 bases, with 10 bases sitting between them. This CDR3 is built from 13 residues. Germline V gene sequence: CDR1 SGHRS, CDR2 YFSETQ. The CDR3 DNA follows: TGCGCCAGCAGCTTGAACAGGGCAGACGAGCAGTACTTC. This gives the protein CASSLNRADEQYF. The variable domain in full, with the rest retrieved from reference TRBV5-1 and TRBJ2-7, is KAGVTQTPRYLIKTRGQQVTLSCSPISGHRSVSWYQQTPGQGLQFLFEYFSETQRNKGNFPGRFSGRQFSNSRSEMNVSTLELGDSALYLCASSLNRADEQYFGPGTRLTVT.

This chain connects TRBV7-2 to TRBJ2-1; TRBD1 is a possible D gene (6 bases). Looked up from germline, CDR1 is SGHTA and CDR2 is FQGNSA. CDR3 size: 12 residues. Trimming cost V 4 bases and J 8 bases, with 9 bases left between them. The CDR3 bases are TGTGCCAGCAGCTCCAGGGGATATGAGCAGTTCTTC. Translating gives CASSSRGYEQFF.

This chain joins TRBV29-1 and TRBJ1-4; a weak D match, TRBD1 (5 bases). V was cut by 4 bases and J by 5 bases, with 20 bases left in between. This CDR3 is 16 amino acids long. CDR1 and CDR2 (germline): SQVTM, ANQGSEA. The CDR3: CSVVFGLGQGNEKLFF. DNA of the CDR3: TGCAGCGTTGTATTCGGATTGGGCCAGGGAAATGAAAAACTGTTTTTT.

The V call is TRBV5-6, the J call TRBJ2-1; D tentatively reads TRBD1 or TRBD2 (5 bases each). V was pared by 0 bases and J by 4 bases, with 11 bases between. This CDR3 spans 15 amino acids. Germline V gene data show CDR1 as SGHDT and CDR2 as YYEEEE. The CDR3 sequence: CASSLGGREYNEQFF. The CDR3, as DNA: TGTGCCAGCAGCTTGGGGGGCAGGGAGTACAATGAGCAGTTCTTC.

This chain connects TRBV9 to TRBJ2-3; D is uncertain. Germline CDR1 SGDLS, CDR2 YYNGEE. The V end was cut by 5 bases, the J end by 2 bases, with 15 bases between. The CDR3 sequence is 15 residues long. This CDR3 is CASSLNSRNTDTQYF. CDR3 nucleotide sequence: TGTGCCAGCAGTCTTAATAGTCGGAACACAGATACGCAGTATTTT.

The J gene is TRBJ2-1, the V gene TRBV29-1, with D hard to call. CDR3 size: 11 residues. Per the germline V gene, CDR1 is SQVTM and CDR2 is ANQGSEA. The V end was cut by 2 bases, the J end by 8 bases, with 7 bases between. The CDR3 loop reads CSVEPVDEQFF. The CDR3, as DNA: TGCAGCGTTGAACCTGTGGATGAGCAGTTCTTC.

This clone was recorded a few times. The chain joins TRBV29-1 to TRBJ2-3, with D uncertain. CDR3 length equals 14 residues. The germline CDR1 and CDR2 sequences are SQVTM and ANQGSEA. V lost 2 bases and J lost 1, with 10 bases in between. In nucleotides, the CDR3 is TGCAGCGTTGAACACAACTACGGCACAGATACGCAGTATTTT. Protein product: CSVEHNYGTDTQYF.